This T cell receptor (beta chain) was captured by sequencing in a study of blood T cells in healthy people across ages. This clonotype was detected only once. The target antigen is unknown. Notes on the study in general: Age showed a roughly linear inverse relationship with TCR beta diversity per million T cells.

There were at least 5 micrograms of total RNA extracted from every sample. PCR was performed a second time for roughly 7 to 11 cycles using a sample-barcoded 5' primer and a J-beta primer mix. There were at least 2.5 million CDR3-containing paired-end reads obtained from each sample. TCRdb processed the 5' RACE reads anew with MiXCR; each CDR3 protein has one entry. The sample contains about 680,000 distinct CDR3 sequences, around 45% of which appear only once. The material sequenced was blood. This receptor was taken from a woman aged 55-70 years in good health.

CDR3 nucleotides: TGTGCCAGCCAAGGCGGTCTAGCGGGCGCTAGTTGGGAGTTCTTC. This translates into CASQGGLAGASWEFF. The chain uses TRBV2 and TRBJ2-1; 8 bases are a match to TRBD2. CDR3 length: 15 amino acids. Germline V gene lookup returns CDR1 SNHLY and CDR2 FYNNEI. V trimming: 8 bases; J trimming: 14 bases; junction bases outside the gene matches: 20.